The present TCR beta chain was sequenced within a study of shared clonotypes between healthy human individuals. This clone was observed a single time. In germline, CDR1 is LGHNA, CDR2 YNFKEQ. V lost 6 bases to trimming and J lost 0 bases; unmatched junction nucleotides: 1. The CDR3 consists of 14 residues. TCRdb keeps only in-frame clones here, not all; method: immunoSEQ multiplex PCR. The sample holds 640,000 or so clones, about 78% seen once. The chain uses TRBV4-2 and TRBJ2-7; 11 positions match TRBD2. The receptor comes from a woman aged 25 to 45 in good health. Sequencing was done on a sample of memory CD4+ T cells sorted from blood. Sample subset: CD45RA-negative fraction. The CDR3, as DNA: TGTGCCAGCAGAACTAGCGGGAGCTCCTACGAGCAGTACTTC. It yields the protein CASRTSGSSYEQYF.